This T cell receptor beta chain is from a study of radiotherapy plus CTLA-4 blockade in lung cancer. Points from the study as a whole: TCR clones originating in tumors grew in number in blood after radiotherapy plus ipilimumab.

Profiling relied on immunoSEQ multiplex PCR, and the TCRdb table lists in-frame clones only, not all of them. The sample carries about 78,000 clones, 70% to 90% recorded once. This CDR3 region has 16 residues. Germline assignment: CDR1 MNHNS and CDR2 SASEGT. With 0 bases removed from V and 2 bases from J, the gap between germline ends came to 11 bases. Regarding this clone: Its antigen is as yet unknown.

V and J are TRBV6-1 and TRBJ2-1; TRBD2 might be the D (6 bases). This receptor was obtained from a human donor with non-small cell lung cancer who had a partial response to radiotherapy plus ipilimumab. The sequencing used peripheral blood, collected from a patient treated with radiotherapy plus ipilimumab. The CDR3 sequence: CASSEALVAAYNEQFF. The CDR3, as DNA: TGTGCCAGCAGTGAAGCGCTGGTAGCGGCCTACAATGAGCAGTTCTTC.